This T cell receptor beta chain was recorded in a study of T-cell memory formation after mild COVID-19. To note about this clonotype: Its antigen is not known.

Study-level results: Some clones that responded turned up in pre-infection memory, which suggests that cross-reactive memory joined in.

The CDR3 runs to 17 residues. V lost 5 bases and J lost 0; bases outside the gene matches: 10. The germline V gene encodes CDR1 WNHNN and CDR2 SYGVQD (reference sequence). TCR alpha and TCR beta cDNA libraries with sample barcodes and UMIs came from 5'RACE using constant-segment primers. Via MiXCR, TCRdb re-called the 5' RACE reads, giving one row per CDR3 protein. The data contain about 340,000 distinct CDR3 sequences, approximately 22% of them seen just once; the ten biggest clones take up about 21%. This TCR was recovered from a man aged 18 to 29 who had mild COVID-19 (a few samples of this study predate the infection). Cell type and time point are not known. Sequenced input: PBMCs or a T cell subset sorted from them (not recorded which). The chain combines TRBV10-1 with TRBJ2-3; TRBD2 matches 8 bases. The CDR3 spells CASSSSSGGHSTDTQYF. The CDR3 region has the DNA TGCGCCAGCAGTTCGTCGAGCGGGGGTCACAGCACAGATACGCAGTATTTT.